Listed below are T cell receptor beta chains from one sample, sequenced in a study of cytotoxic CD8 clonotypes in ibrutinib-treated CLL. The data were produced by immunoSEQ multiplex PCR, yet TCRdb's version contains in-frame clones alone and is incomplete. The table has fewer than 150,000 clones, approximately 80% seen once; the top ten hold 2.5% to 3.5%. The material sequenced was PBMCs, taken after 24 months of ibrutinib treatment. The receptors originated from a human donor with chronic lymphocytic leukemia. The CDR3 runs from the conserved cysteine through the conserved F or W. D genes are given only for firm matches. Clone size is stated in some rows and not others, as once, few, many or a class when expanded.

clone size | J gene | D gene | V gene | CDR3 DNA | CDR3 protein
- | TRBJ2-7 | - | TRBV5-1 | TGCGCCAGCAGCAACGGGACCGGATCCCCCTACGAGCAGTACTTC | CASSNGTGSPYEQYF
- | TRBJ1-1 | TRBD1 | TRBV9 | TGTGCCAGCAGCGTCGACACCCCAGGGGGCAGTAAGGCTGAAGCTTTCTTT | CASSVDTPGGSKAEAFF
- | TRBJ1-2 | - | TRBV11-2 | TGTGCCAGCAGCTTAGATCTTGGTAGGGGGGGCTACACCTTC | CASSLDLGRGGYTF
- | TRBJ1-2 | - | TRBV5-4 | TGTGCCAGCAGCTCCCGCCAACAGGGTTTTATCGGCTACACCTTC | CASSSRQQGFIGYTF
few | TRBJ1-5 | TRBD1 | TRBV29-1 | TGCAGCGGGACGACAGGGACTACGGGTCAGCCCCAGCATTTT | CSGTTGTTGQPQHF
- | TRBJ2-1 | TRBD2 | TRBV6-5 | TGTGCCAGCAGTCGGACTAGCGGGGCCAATGAGCAGTTCTTC | CASSRTSGANEQFF
- | TRBJ2-7 | - | TRBV6-1 | TGTGCCACCAAACAGGGTTTTGCCTACGAGCAGTACTTC | CATKQGFAYEQYF
- | TRBJ2-3 | - | TRBV14 | TGTGCCAGCAGCCAGACCTCCGAGGGGCAGTATTTT | CASSQTSEGQYF
once | TRBJ2-7 | - | TRBV25-1 | TGTGCCAGCAGTAAGATTTTAGACACAACCGAGCAGTACTTC | CASSKILDTTEQYF
- | TRBJ1-1 | - | TRBV11-2 | TGTGCCAGCAGCCTCCGTGGGGCCTGGAACACTGAAGCTTTCTTT | CASSLRGAWNTEAFF
- | TRBJ1-2 | - | TRBV5-1 | TGCGCCAGCAGCCAGGACACCGGTGGTAACTATGGCTACACCTTC | CASSQDTGGNYGYTF
- | TRBJ1-6 | - | TRBV18 | TGTGCCAGCTCACCACTAGGGGGGAATAATTCACCCCTCCACTTT | CASSPLGGNNSPLHF
- | TRBJ2-2 | TRBD1 | TRBV5-1 | TGCGCCAGTCAAATTGGGGACAGGGGGACCGGGGAGCTGTTTTTT | CASQIGDRGTGELFF